One sample yielded the 5 T cell receptor beta chains listed below, sequenced in a study of PD-1 blockade in classical Hodgkin lymphoma. Every one of the patients relapsed after autologous stem cell transplantation (brentuximab vedotin exposure was variable). TCRdb keeps only in-frame clones here, not all; method: immunoSEQ multiplex PCR. The profile shows roughly 150,000 clones, just under 80% of them singletons. The specimen comprised peripheral blood mononuclear cells (PBMCs), sampled before the second cycle of nivolumab. The origin of the receptors is a human donor with classical Hodgkin lymphoma.

The chain uses TRBV7-8 and TRBJ1-2, with a possible D match to TRBD1 (6 bases). The CDR3 spans 15 residues. The germline gives CDR1 SGHVS, CDR2 FQNEAQ. V was trimmed by 1 base and J by 1 base, leaving 10 bases between them. CDR3 protein: CASSLVQGLNYGYTF. DNA for the CDR3: TGTGCCAGCAGCTTAGTACAGGGTCTTAACTATGGCTACACCTTC.

J is TRBJ2-3 and V is TRBV6-5, with 9 bases fitting TRBD2. Germline V lookup: CDR1 MNHEY, CDR2 SVGAGI. V shed 6 bases, J shed 0 bases, and the junction held 4 bases outside the gene matches. The CDR3 is 15 amino acids. Here the CDR3 DNA reads TGTGCCAGCAGGGGACTAGCACTTAGCACAGATACGCAGTATTTT. This codes for CASRGLALSTDTQYF.

The J gene is TRBJ1-1, the V gene TRBV28, with 8 bases identical to TRBD1. CDR3 length: 16 residues. CDR1 MDHEN and CDR2 SYDVKM come from the germline V gene. J gave up 3 bases and V 3 bases, and 9 bases lay outside the gene matches. The CDR3 reads CASSFSKGQVYTEAFF. DNA of the CDR3: TGTGCCAGCAGTTTCTCCAAGGGACAGGTATACACTGAAGCTTTCTTT.

This clone occurred a few times. This chain connects TRBV29-1 to TRBJ2-1, with D unclear. Trimming cost V 6 bases and J 6 bases, with 18 bases left between them. This CDR3 is built from 14 residues. Germline-derived CDR1 and CDR2 are SQVTM and ANQGSEA. The CDR3 DNA reads as TGCAGCGTGGCAAGTGGTTCAGATTTCAATGAGCAGTTCTTC. As protein: CSVASGSDFNEQFF.

The chain is built from TRBV7-3 and TRBJ1-2, with 11 bases fitting TRBD1. The trim removed 5 bases at V and 3 bases at J, leaving 11 bases unmatched. The germline gives CDR1 SGHTA, CDR2 FQGTGA. This CDR3 contains 17 residues. The chain's CDR3 is CASSPLGGTGGHYGYTF. The CDR3 DNA follows: TGTGCCAGCAGCCCCCTAGGGGGGACAGGGGGTCACTATGGCTACACCTTC.